This TCR beta chain is drawn from a study of neurological immune-mediated disorders. The study, taken as a whole, reports: Multiple sclerosis was found to have the least TCR clonal expansion, below healthy controls, and HTLV-1-associated myelopathy the most. Expanded clones shared no CDR3 amino acid sequences across subjects, suggesting private repertoires in all groups.

This clonotype has at least ten counts. Its cognate antigen is unknown. cDNA was made by 5'RACE with 10-nucleotide random UMIs. Every sequencing run gave over 190 million TCR-beta sequences, taken from 15-18 subjects. MiXCR, run by TCRdb on the 5' RACE reads, gives a single entry per CDR3 protein. Among about 50,000 distinct CDR3 sequences listed, about 9.3% were seen once. With 0 bases removed from V and 3 bases from J, the gap between germline ends came to 12 bases. From germline, CDR1 is SGHRS and CDR2 YFSETQ. CDR3 length: 15 amino acids. This sequence originates from a man in his 70s with HTLV-1-associated myelopathy (HAM/TSP). The chain employs TRBV5-1 and TRBJ2-5; the D call may be TRBD1 or TRBD2 (5 bases each). The sample taken for sequencing was PBMCs. The CDR3 region is CASSLAAGSKETQYF. CDR3 sequence (DNA): TGCGCCAGCAGCTTGGCGGCAGGGAGCAAAGAGACCCAGTACTTC.